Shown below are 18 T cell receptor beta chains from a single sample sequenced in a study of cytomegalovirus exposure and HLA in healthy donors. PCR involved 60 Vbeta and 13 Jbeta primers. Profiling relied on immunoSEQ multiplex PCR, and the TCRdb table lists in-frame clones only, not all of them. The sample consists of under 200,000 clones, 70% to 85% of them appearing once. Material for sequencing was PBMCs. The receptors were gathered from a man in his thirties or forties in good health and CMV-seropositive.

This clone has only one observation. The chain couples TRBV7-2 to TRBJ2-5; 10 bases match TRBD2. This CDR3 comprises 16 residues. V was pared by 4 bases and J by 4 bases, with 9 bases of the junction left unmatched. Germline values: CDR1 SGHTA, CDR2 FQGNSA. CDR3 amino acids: CASSSSGGLRSETQYF. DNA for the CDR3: TGTGCCAGCAGCTCTAGCGGGGGTCTTCGATCAGAGACCCAGTACTTC. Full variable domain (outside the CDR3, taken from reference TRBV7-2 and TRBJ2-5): GAGVSQSPSNKVTEKGKDVELRCDPISGHTALYWYRQSLGQGLEFLIYFQGNSAPDKSGLPSDRFSAERTGGSVSTLTIQRTQQEDSAVYLCASSSSGGLRSETQYFGPGTRLLVL.

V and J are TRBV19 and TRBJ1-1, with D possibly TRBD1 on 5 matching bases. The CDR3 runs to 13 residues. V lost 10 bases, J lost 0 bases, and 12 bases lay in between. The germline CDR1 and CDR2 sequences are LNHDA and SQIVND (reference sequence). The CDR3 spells CATKDNMNTEAFF. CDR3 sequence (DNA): TGTGCCACCAAGGACAACATGAACACTGAAGCTTTCTTT.

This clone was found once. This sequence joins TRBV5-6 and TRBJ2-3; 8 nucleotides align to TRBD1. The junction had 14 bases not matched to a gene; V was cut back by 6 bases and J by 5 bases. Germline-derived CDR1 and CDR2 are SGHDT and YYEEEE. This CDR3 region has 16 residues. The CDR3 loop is CASNLATDRVGDTQYF. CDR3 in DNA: TGTGCCAGCAACCTTGCGACGGACAGGGTAGGAGATACGCAGTATTTT.

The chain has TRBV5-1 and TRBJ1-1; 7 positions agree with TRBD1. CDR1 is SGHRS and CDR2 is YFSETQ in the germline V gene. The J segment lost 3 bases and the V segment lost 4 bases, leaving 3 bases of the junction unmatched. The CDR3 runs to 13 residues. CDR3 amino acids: CASSPGQYTEAFF. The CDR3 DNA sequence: TGCGCCAGCAGCCCGGGACAGTACACTGAAGCTTTCTTT. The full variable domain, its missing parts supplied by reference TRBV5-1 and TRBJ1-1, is KAGVTQTPRYLIKTRGQQVTLSCSPISGHRSVSWYQQTPGQGLQFLFEYFSETQRNKGNFPGRFSGRQFSNSRSEMNVSTLELGDSALYLCASSPGQYTEAFFGQGTRLTVV.

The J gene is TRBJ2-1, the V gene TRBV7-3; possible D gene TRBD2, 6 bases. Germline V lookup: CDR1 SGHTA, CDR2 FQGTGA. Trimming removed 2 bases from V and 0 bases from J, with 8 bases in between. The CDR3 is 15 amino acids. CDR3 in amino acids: CASSLRGSSYNEQFF. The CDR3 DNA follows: TGTGCCAGCAGCTTACGGGGGAGCTCCTACAATGAGCAGTTCTTC.

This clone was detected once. Here the CDR3 DNA reads TGTGCCAGCATTATCACAGATACGCAGTATTTT. This encodes CASIITDTQYF. V is TRBV6-1 and J is TRBJ2-3; D gene uncertain. The ends were cut back, 7 bases at V and 2 bases at J, with 4 bases in the middle. Germline values: CDR1 MNHNS, CDR2 SASEGT. The CDR3 loop spans 11 amino acids.

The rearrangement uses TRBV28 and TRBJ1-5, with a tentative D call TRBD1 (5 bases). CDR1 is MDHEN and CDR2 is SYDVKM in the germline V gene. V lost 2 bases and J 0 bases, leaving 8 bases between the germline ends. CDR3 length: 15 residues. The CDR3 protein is CASSLGQGSNQPQHF. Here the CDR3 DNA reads TGTGCCAGCAGTTTAGGGCAGGGTAGCAATCAGCCCCAGCATTTT.

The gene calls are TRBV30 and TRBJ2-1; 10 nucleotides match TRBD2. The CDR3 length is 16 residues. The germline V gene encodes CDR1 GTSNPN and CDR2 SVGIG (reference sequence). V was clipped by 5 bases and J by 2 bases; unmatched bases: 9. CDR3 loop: CAWATGSGGAYNEQFF. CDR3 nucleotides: TGTGCCTGGGCAACGGGGAGCGGGGGGGCCTACAATGAGCAGTTCTTC.

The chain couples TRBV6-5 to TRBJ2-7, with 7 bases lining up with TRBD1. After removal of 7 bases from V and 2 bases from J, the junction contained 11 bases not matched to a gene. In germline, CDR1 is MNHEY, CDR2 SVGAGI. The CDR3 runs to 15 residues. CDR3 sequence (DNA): TGTGCCAGCACCATTCACCGGGACAGTCCCTACGAGCAGTACTTC. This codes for CASTIHRDSPYEQYF.

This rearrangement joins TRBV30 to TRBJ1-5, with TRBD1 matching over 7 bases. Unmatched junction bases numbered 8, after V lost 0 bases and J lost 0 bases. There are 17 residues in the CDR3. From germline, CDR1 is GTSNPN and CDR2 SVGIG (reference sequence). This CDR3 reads CAWSVQGTAFSNQPQHF. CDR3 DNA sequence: TGTGCCTGGAGTGTACAGGGGACAGCATTTAGCAATCAGCCCCAGCATTTT. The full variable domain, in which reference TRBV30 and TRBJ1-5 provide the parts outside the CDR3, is SQTIHQWPATLVQPVGSPLSLECTVEGTSNPNLYWYRQAAGRGLQLLFYSVGIGQISSEVPQNLSASRPQDRQFILSSKKLLLSDSGFYLCAWSVQGTAFSNQPQHFGDGTRLSIL.

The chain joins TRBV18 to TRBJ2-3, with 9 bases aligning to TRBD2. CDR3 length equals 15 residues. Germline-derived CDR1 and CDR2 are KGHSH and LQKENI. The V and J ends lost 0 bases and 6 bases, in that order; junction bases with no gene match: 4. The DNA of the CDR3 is TGTGCCAGCTCACCACCGCGGGGGGGCCCCGATACGCAGTATTTT. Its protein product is CASSPPRGGPDTQYF.

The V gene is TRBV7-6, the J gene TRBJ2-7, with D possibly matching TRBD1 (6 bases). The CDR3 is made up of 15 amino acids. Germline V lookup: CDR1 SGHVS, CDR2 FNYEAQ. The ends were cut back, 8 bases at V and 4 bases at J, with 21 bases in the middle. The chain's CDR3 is CASAQSLGGYYEQYF. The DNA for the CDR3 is TGTGCCAGCGCCCAGTCGCTAGGGGGTTATTACGAGCAGTACTTC.

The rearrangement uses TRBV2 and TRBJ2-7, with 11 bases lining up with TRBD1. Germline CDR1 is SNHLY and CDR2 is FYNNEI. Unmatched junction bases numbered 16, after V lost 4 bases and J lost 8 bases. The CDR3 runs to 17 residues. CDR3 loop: CASSAHPGTGGTSKQYF. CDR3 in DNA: TGTGCCAGCAGTGCTCACCCCGGGACAGGGGGGACCTCAAAGCAGTACTTC.

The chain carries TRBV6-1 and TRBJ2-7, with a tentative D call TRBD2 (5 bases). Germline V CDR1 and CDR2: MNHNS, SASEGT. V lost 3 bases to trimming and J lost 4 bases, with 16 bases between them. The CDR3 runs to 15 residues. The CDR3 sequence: CASSESYGEIYEQYF. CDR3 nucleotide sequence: TGTGCCAGCAGTGAGTCTTACGGGGAGATATACGAGCAGTACTTC.

The CDR3 nucleotides read TGTGCCAGCAGCTGGAACAGGGAGAACTATGGCTACACCTTC. Residues: CASSWNRENYGYTF. V and J are TRBV5-6 and TRBJ1-2, with TRBD1 as a possible D gene (6 bases). Germline V gene data show CDR1 as SGHDT and CDR2 as YYEEEE. The CDR3 spans 14 residues. Trimming removed 3 bases at V and 2 bases at J, with 11 bases between.

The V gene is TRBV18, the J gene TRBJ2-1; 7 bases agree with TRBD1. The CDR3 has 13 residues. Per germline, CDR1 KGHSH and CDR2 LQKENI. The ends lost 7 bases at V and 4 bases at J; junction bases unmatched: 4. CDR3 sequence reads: CASWGTVYNEQFF. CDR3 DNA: TGTGCCAGCTGGGGGACAGTTTACAATGAGCAGTTCTTC.

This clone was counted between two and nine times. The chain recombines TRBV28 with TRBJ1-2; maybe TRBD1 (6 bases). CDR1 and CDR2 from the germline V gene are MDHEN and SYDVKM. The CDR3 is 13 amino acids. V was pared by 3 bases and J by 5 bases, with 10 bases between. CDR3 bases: TGTGCCAGCAGTTTCGCGACAGGTTATGGCTACACCTTC. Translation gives CASSFATGYGYTF.

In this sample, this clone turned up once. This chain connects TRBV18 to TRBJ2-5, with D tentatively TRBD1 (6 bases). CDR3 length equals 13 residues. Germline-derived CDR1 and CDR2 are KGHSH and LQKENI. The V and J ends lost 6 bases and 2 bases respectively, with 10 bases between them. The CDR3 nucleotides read TGTGCCAGCTCGCCTGGACAGCAAGAGACCCAGTACTTC. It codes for CASSPGQQETQYF.